The clone carrying this T cell receptor (beta chain) was counted at least ten times. Its antigen is unidentified. The source of the sample is a study of regulatory T cells in long-lasting Graves disease. As for the study in general: It was over 5 years of antithyroid drugs, with positive TSH receptor antibodies, that meant persistent Graves' disease.

Trimming at V came to 1 base and at J to 7 bases, leaving 4 bases not matched to a gene. Germline V CDR1 and CDR2: MDHEN, SYDVKM. The CDR3 loop spans 14 amino acids. Whole-study findings and limits: Whereas new patients shared 800 to 1,000 public clonotypes, persistent patients shared more, at a few thousand. Persistent disease was characterized by preferential usage of TRBV28, TRBJ1-2 and TRBJ2-5.

HTBI primers from iRepertoire and Arm-PCR of CDR3 regions yielded the TCR beta libraries. One entry per CDR3 protein results from TCRdb running MiXCR on the multiplex PCR reads. The repertoire holds 400,000 to 450,000 distinct CDR3 sequences, with 23% as singletons. Time point here: persistent/refractory GD, antithyroid drugs over 5 years with positive TRAb. With RNA extracted from PBMCs as input, the TCR library was made. The chain employs TRBV28 and TRBJ1-5, with 7 nucleotides matching TRBD1. This receptor was identified in a female donor with Graves disease. The sample here was peripheral blood mononuclear cells (PBMCs), taken when the disease was refractory, from a patient treated with antithyroid drugs. The CDR3 reads CASSLSQGEQPQHF. DNA of the CDR3: TGTGCCAGCAGTTTATCTCAGGGGGAACAGCCCCAGCATTTT. The full variable domain, its missing parts supplied by reference TRBV28 and TRBJ1-5, is DVKVTQSSRYLVKRTGEKVFLECVQDMDHENMFWYRQDPGLGLRLIYFSYDVKMKEKGDIPEGYSVSREKKERFSLILESASTNQTSMYLCASSLSQGEQPQHFGDGTRLSIL.